The entry below describes one T cell receptor beta chain. Its antigen is not identified. TCRdb reworked the 5' RACE reads into one entry per CDR3 protein, no DNA. The sample has over 120,000 distinct CDR3 sequences. The sample comes from a study of monozygotic twins with inflammatory bowel disease. Study-wide points: Lower sharing of clonotypes with other individuals was seen in IBD patients than in healthy twins. This was most marked in patients showing signs of disease activity.

The V gene's germline CDR1 is LGHDT and CDR2 YNNKEL (reference sequence). This CDR3 comprises 14 residues. Input material: blood. The origin of this receptor is a human donor with ulcerative colitis or Crohn's disease, or a healthy co-twin of an affected twin (not recorded which). The chain joins TRBV3-1 to TRBJ1-4; TCRdb's D call, TRBD1, is unchecked because there is no DNA. CDR3: CASSQVGANEKLFF.